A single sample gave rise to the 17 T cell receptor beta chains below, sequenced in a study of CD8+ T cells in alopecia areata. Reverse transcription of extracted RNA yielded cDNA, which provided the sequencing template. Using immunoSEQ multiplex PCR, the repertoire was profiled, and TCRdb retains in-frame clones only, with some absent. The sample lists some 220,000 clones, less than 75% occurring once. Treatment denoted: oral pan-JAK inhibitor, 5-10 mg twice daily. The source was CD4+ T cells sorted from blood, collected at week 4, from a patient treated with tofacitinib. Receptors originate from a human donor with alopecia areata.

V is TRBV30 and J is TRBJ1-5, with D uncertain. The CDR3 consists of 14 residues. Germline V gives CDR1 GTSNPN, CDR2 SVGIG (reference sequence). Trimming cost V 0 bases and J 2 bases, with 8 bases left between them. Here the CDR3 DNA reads TGTGCCTGGAGTGTCTCAGTCCGCAATCAGCCCCAGCATTTT. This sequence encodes CAWSVSVRNQPQHF.

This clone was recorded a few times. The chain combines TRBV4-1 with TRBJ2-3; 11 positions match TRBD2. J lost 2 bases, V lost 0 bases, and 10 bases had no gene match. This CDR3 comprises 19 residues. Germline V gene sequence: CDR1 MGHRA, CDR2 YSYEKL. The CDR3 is CASSQEEPRLAGNTDTQYF. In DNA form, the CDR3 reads TGCGCCAGCAGCCAAGAAGAACCCCGACTAGCGGGGAACACAGATACGCAGTATTTT.

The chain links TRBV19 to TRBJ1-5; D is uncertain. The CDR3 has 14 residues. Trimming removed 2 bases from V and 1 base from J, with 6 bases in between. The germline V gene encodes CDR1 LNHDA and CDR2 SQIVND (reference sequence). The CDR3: CASSIFGSNQPQHF. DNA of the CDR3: TGTGCCAGTAGTATATTTGGGAGCAATCAGCCCCAGCATTTT.

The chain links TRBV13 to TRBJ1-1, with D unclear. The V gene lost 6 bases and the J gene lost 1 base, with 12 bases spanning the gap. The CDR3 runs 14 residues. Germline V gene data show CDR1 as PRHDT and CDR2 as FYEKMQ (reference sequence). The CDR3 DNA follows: TGTGCCAGCAGGCTCTTACTTGGGAACACTGAAGCTTTCTTT. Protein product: CASRLLLGNTEAFF.

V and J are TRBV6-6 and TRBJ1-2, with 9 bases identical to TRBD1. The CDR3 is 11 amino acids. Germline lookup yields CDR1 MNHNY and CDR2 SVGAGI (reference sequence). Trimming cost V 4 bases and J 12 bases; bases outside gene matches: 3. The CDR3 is CASSFTGGHTF. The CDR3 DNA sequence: TGTGCCAGCAGTTTCACAGGGGGCCACACCTTC.

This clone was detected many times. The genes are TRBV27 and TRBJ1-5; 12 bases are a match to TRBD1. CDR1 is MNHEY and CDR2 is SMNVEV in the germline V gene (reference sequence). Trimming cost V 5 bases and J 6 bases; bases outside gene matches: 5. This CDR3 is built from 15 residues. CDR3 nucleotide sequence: TGTGCCAGCAGTGCGGGACAGGGGGCGCGTCAGCCCCAGCATTTT. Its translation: CASSAGQGARQPQHF.

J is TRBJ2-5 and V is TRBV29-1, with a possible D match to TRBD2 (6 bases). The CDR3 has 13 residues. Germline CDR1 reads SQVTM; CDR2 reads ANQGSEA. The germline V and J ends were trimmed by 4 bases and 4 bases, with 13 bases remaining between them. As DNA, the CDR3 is TGCAGCGTTGCTCACCGGGGAGGAGAGACCCAGTACTTC. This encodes CSVAHRGGETQYF.

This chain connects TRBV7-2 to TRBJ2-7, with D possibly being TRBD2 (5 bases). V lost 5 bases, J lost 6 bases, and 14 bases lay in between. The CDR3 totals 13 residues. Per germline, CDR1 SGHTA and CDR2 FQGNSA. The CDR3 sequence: CASSDQPGGEQYF. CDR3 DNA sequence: TGTGCCAGCAGCGACCAACCTGGAGGCGAGCAGTACTTC.

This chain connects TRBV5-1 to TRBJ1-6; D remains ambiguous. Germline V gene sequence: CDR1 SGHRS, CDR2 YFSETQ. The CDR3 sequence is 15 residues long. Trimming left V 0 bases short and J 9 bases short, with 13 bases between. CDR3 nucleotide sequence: TGCGCCAGCAGCTTGGGGCAGTTTAGGACTTCACCCCTCCACTTT. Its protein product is CASSLGQFRTSPLHF.

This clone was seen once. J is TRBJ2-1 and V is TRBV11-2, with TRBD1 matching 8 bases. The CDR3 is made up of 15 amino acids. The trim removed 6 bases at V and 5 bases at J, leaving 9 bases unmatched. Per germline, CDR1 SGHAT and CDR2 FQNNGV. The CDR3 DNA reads TGTGCCAGCAGGGAACAGGGGGGCGCCCACAATGAGCAGTTCTTC. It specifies CASREQGGAHNEQFF.

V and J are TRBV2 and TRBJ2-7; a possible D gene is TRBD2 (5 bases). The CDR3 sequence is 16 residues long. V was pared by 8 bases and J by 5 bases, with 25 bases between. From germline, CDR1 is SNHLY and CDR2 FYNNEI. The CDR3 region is CASYEGRGRLPDEQYF. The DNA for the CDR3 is TGTGCCAGCTACGAAGGGAGAGGACGCCTTCCTGACGAGCAGTACTTC. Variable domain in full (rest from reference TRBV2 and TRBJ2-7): EPEVTQTPSHQVTQMGQEVILRCVPISNHLYFYWYRQILGQKVEFLVSFYNNEISEKSEIFDDQFSVERPDGSNFTLKIRSTKLEDSAMYFCASYEGRGRLPDEQYFGPGTRLTVT.

CDR3 coding DNA: TGTGCCAGCAGTAACGTACCGAACTACGAGCAGTACTTC. Its protein is CASSNVPNYEQYF. The V gene is TRBV7-2, the J gene TRBJ2-7, with unresolved D. V shed 6 bases and J shed 3 bases, with 12 bases lying between them. Germline V lookup: CDR1 SGHTA, CDR2 FQGNSA. The CDR3 contains 13 residues.

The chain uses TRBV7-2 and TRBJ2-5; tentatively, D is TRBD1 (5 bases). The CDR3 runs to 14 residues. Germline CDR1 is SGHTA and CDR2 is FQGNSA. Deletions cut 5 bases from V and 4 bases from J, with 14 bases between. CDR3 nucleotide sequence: TGTGCCAGCAGCCCAGGCAGGGCTCGAGAGACCCAGTACTTC. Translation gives CASSPGRARETQYF.

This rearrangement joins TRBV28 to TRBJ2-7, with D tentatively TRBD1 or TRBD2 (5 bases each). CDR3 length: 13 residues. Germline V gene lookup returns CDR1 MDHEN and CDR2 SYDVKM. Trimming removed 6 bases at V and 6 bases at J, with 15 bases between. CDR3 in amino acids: CASSRARAGEQYF. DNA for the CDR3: TGTGCCAGCAGCCGGGCCAGGGCGGGCGAGCAGTACTTC.

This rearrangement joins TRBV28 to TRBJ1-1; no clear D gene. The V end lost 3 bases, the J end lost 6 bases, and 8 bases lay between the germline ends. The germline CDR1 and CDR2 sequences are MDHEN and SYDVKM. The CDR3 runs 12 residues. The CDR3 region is CASSFMGSEAFF. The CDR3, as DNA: TGTGCCAGCAGTTTTATGGGATCTGAAGCTTTCTTT.

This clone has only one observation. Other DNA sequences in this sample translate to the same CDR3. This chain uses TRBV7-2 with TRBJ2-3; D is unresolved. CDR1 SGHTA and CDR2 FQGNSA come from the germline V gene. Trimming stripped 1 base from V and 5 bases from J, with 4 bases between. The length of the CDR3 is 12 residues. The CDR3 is CASSLEVDTQYF. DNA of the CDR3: TGTGCCAGCAGCTTAGAAGTAGATACGCAGTATTTT.

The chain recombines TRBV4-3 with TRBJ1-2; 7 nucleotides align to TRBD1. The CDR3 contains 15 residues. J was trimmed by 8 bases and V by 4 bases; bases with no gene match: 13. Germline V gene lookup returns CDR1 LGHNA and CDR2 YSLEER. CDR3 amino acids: CASSRTGQSTGGYTF. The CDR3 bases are TGCGCCAGCAGCCGAACGGGACAGTCGACGGGGGGCTACACCTTC.